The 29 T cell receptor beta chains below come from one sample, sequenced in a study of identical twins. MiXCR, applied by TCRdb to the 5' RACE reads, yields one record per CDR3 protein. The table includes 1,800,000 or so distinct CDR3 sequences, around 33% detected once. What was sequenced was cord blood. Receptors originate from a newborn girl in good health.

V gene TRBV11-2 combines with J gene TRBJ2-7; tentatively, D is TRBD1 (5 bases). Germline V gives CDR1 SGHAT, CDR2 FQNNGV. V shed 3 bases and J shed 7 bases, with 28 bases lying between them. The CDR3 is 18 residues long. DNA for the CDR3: TGTGCCAGCAGCTTGGGGCCCGTCGGGCTGGGGTCCTACAATGAGCAGTACTTC. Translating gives CASSLGPVGLGSYNEQYF.

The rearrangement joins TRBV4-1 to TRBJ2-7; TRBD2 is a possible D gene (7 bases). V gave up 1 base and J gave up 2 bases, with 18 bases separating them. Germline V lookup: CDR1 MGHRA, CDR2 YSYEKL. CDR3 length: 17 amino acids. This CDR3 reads CASSQVVRGAITYEQYF. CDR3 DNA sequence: TGCGCCAGCAGCCAAGTGGTCCGGGGGGCGATAACCTACGAGCAGTACTTC.

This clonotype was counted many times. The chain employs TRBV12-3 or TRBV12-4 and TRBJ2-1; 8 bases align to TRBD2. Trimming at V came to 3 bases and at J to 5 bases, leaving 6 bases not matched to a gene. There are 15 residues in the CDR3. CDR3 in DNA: TGTGCCAGCAGTTTTGGGCTAGCGGGCCACAATGAGCAGTTCTTC. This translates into CASSFGLAGHNEQFF.

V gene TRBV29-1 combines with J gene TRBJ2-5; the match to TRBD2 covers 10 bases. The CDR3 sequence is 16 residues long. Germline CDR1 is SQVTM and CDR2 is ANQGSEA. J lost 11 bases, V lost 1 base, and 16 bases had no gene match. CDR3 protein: CSVEGTLAGEGNEQYF. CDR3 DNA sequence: TGCAGCGTTGAAGGAACGCTAGCGGGAGAGGGCAATGAGCAGTACTTC.

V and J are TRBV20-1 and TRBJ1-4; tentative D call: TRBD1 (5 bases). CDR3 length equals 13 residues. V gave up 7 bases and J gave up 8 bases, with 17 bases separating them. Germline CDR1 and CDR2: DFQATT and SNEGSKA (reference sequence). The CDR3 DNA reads TGCAGTGGCCTAGTCAGCGGACAAGAAAAACTGTTTTTT. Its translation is CSGLVSGQEKLFF.

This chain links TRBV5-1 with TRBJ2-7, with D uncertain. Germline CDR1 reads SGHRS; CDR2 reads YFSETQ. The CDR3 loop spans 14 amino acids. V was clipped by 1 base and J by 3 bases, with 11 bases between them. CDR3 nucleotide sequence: TGCGCCAGCAGCTTGAATCACCCTAGCTACGAGCAGTACTTC. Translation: CASSLNHPSYEQYF. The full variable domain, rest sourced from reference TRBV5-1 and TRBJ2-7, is KAGVTQTPRYLIKTRGQQVTLSCSPISGHRSVSWYQQTPGQGLQFLFEYFSETQRNKGNFPGRFSGRQFSNSRSEMNVSTLELGDSALYLCASSLNHPSYEQYFGPGTRLTVT.

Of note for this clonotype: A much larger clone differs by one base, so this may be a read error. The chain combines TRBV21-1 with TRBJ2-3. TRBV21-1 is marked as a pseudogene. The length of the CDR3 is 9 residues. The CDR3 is CACTDTQYF. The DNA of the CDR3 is TGTGCCTGCACAGATACGCAGTATTTT.

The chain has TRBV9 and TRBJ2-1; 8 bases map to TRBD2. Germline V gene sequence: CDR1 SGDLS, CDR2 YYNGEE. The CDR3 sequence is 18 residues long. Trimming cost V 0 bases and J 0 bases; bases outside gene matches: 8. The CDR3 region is CASSVAASGLGSYNEQFF. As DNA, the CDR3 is TGTGCCAGCAGCGTAGCGGCTAGCGGGTTGGGCTCCTACAATGAGCAGTTCTTC.

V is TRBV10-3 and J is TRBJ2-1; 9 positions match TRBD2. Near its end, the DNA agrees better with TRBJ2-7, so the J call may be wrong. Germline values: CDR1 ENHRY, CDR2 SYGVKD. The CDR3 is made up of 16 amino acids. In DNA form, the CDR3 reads TGTGCCATCAGTGGGATTAGCGGGGGAGCCTACAATGAGCAGTACTTC. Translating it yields CAISGISGGAYNEQYF.

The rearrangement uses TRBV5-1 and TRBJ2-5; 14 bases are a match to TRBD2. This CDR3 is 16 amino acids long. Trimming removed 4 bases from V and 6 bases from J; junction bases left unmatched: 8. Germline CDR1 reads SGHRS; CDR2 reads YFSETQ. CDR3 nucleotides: TGCGCCAGCAGCATAGGGACTAGCGGGAGTGTGAAGACCCAGTACTTC. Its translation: CASSIGTSGSVKTQYF.

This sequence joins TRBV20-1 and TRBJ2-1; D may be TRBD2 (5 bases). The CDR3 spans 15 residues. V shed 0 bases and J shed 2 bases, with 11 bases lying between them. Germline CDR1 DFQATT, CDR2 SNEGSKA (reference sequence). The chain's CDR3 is CSARERERPYNEQFF. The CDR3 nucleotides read TGCAGTGCTAGAGAGCGAGAGCGGCCCTACAATGAGCAGTTCTTC.

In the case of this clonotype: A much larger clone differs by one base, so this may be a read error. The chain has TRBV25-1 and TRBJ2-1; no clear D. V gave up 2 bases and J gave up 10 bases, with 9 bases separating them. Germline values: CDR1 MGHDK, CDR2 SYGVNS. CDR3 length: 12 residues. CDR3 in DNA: TGTGCCAGCAGTGAAACCCCCTACGAGCAGTTCTTC. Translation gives CASSETPYEQFF.

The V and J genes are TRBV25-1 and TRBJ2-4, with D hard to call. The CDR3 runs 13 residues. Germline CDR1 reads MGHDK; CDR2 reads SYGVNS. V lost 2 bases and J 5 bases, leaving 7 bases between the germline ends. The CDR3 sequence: CASSELAENIQYF. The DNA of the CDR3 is TGTGCCAGCAGTGAACTGGCCGAAAACATTCAGTACTTC.

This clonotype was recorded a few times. This chain's CDR3 is CASTGLAAYNEQFF. CDR3 coding DNA: TGTGCCAGCACGGGACTAGCGGCTTACAATGAGCAGTTCTTC. The chain carries TRBV2 and TRBJ2-1; 11 bases align to TRBD2. Losses at the gene ends were 7 bases for V and 4 bases for J; bases not matched to a gene: 3. CDR1 and CDR2 from the germline V gene are SNHLY and FYNNEI. The CDR3 has 14 residues.

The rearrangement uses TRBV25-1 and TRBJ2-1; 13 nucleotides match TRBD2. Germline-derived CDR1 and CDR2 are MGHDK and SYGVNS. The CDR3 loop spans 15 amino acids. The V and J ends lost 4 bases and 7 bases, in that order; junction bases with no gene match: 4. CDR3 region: CASSVGTSGENEQFF. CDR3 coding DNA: TGTGCCAGCAGTGTCGGGACTAGCGGGGAAAATGAGCAGTTCTTC.

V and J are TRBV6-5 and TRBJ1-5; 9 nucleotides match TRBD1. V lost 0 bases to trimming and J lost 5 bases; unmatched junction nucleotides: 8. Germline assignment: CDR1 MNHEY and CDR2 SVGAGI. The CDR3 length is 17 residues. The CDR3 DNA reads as TGTGCCAGCAGTTACTCGAACCCGGGACAGGGTGATCAGCCCCAGCATTTT. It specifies CASSYSNPGQGDQPQHF.

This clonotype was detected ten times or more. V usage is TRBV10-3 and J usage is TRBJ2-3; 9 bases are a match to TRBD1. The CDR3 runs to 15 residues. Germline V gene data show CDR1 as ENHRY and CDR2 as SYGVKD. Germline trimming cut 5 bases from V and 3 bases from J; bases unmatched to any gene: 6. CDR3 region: CAISIRDRVTDTQYF. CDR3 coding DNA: TGTGCCATCAGTATCCGGGACAGGGTGACAGATACGCAGTATTTT.

The CDR3 nucleotides are TGTGCCGGCGTGGCTCCGAACACCGGGGAGCTGTTTTTT. It codes for CAGVAPNTGELFF. The chain joins TRBV5-4 to TRBJ2-2; the D is unclear. CDR3 size: 13 residues. V gave up 10 bases and J gave up 0 bases, with 10 bases separating them. In germline, CDR1 is SGHNT, CDR2 YYREEE (reference sequence).

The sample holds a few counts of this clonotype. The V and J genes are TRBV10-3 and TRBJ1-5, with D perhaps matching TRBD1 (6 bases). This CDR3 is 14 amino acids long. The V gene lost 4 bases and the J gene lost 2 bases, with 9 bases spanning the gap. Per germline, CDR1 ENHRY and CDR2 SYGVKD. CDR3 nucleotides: TGTGCCATCAGTGTGGCAGGGGGCAATCAGCCCCAGCATTTT. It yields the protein CAISVAGGNQPQHF.

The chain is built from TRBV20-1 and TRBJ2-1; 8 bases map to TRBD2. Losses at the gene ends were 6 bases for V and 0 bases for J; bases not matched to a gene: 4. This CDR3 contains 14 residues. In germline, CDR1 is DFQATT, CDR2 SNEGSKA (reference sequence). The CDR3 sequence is CSAGRGGSYNEQFF. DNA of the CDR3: TGCAGTGCCGGGAGGGGTGGCTCCTACAATGAGCAGTTCTTC.

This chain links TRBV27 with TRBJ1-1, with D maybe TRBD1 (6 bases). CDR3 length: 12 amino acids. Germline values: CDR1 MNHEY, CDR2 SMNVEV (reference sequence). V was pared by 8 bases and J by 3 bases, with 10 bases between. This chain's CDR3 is CASGQIYTEAFF. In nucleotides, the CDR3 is TGTGCCAGCGGACAGATATACACTGAAGCTTTCTTT.

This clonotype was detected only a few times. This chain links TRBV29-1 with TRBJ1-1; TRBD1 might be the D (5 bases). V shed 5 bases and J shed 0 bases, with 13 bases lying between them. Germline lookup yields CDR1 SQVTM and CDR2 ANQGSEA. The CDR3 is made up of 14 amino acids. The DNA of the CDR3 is TGCAGCGTTTATGGGGGTAGGGTGAACACTGAAGCTTTCTTT. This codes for CSVYGGRVNTEAFF.

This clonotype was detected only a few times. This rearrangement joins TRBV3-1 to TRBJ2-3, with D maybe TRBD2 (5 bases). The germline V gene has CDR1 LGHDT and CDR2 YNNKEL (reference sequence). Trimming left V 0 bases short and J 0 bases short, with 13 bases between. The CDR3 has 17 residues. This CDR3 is CASSQDVEGFSTDTQYF. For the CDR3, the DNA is TGTGCCAGCAGCCAAGACGTAGAGGGATTTAGCACAGATACGCAGTATTTT.

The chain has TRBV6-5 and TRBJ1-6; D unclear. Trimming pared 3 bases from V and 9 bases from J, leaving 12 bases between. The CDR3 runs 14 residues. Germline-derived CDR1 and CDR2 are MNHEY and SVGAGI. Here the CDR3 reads CASSYQTESSPLHF. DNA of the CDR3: TGTGCCAGCAGTTATCAGACCGAGAGTTCACCCCTCCACTTT.

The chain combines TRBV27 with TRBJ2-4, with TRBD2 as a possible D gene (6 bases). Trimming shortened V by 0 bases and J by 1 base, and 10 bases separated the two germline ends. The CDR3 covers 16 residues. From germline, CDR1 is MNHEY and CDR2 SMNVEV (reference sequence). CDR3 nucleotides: TGTGCCAGCAGTTTATCGTTCCGGGGGGCCAAAAACATTCAGTACTTC. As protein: CASSLSFRGAKNIQYF.

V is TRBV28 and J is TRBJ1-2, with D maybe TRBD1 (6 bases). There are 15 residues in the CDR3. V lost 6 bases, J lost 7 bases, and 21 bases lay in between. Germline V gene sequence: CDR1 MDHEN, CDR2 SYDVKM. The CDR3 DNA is TGTGCCAGCAGCCTAGTGGGGGCCTATGCTGGTGGCTACACCTTC. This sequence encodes CASSLVGAYAGGYTF.

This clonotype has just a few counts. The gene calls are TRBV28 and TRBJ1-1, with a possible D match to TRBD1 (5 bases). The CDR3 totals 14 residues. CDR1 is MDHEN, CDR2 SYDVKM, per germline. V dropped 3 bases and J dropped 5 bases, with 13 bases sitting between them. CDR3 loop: CASSFPGQGTEAFF. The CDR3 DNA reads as TGTGCCAGCAGTTTCCCCGGGCAGGGAACTGAAGCTTTCTTT. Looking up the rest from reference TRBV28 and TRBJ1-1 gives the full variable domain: DVKVTQSSRYLVKRTGEKVFLECVQDMDHENMFWYRQDPGLGLRLIYFSYDVKMKEKGDIPEGYSVSREKKERFSLILESASTNQTSMYLCASSFPGQGTEAFFGQGTRLTVV.

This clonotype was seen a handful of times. The CDR3 DNA follows: TGTGCCAGCCAGACCCGGAGAACAGTCAATCAGCCCCAGCATTTT. Translating it yields CASQTRRTVNQPQHF. The chain has TRBV12-3 or TRBV12-4 and TRBJ1-5; D remains unclear. With 8 bases removed from V and 3 bases from J, the gap between germline ends came to 17 bases. This CDR3 has 15 residues.

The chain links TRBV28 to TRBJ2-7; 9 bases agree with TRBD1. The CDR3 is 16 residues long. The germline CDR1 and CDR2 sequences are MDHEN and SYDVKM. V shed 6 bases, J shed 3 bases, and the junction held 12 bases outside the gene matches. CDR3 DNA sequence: TGTGCCAGCAGCCATCCACCCCCGGGACAGGGCTACGAGCAGTACTTC. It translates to CASSHPPPGQGYEQYF.